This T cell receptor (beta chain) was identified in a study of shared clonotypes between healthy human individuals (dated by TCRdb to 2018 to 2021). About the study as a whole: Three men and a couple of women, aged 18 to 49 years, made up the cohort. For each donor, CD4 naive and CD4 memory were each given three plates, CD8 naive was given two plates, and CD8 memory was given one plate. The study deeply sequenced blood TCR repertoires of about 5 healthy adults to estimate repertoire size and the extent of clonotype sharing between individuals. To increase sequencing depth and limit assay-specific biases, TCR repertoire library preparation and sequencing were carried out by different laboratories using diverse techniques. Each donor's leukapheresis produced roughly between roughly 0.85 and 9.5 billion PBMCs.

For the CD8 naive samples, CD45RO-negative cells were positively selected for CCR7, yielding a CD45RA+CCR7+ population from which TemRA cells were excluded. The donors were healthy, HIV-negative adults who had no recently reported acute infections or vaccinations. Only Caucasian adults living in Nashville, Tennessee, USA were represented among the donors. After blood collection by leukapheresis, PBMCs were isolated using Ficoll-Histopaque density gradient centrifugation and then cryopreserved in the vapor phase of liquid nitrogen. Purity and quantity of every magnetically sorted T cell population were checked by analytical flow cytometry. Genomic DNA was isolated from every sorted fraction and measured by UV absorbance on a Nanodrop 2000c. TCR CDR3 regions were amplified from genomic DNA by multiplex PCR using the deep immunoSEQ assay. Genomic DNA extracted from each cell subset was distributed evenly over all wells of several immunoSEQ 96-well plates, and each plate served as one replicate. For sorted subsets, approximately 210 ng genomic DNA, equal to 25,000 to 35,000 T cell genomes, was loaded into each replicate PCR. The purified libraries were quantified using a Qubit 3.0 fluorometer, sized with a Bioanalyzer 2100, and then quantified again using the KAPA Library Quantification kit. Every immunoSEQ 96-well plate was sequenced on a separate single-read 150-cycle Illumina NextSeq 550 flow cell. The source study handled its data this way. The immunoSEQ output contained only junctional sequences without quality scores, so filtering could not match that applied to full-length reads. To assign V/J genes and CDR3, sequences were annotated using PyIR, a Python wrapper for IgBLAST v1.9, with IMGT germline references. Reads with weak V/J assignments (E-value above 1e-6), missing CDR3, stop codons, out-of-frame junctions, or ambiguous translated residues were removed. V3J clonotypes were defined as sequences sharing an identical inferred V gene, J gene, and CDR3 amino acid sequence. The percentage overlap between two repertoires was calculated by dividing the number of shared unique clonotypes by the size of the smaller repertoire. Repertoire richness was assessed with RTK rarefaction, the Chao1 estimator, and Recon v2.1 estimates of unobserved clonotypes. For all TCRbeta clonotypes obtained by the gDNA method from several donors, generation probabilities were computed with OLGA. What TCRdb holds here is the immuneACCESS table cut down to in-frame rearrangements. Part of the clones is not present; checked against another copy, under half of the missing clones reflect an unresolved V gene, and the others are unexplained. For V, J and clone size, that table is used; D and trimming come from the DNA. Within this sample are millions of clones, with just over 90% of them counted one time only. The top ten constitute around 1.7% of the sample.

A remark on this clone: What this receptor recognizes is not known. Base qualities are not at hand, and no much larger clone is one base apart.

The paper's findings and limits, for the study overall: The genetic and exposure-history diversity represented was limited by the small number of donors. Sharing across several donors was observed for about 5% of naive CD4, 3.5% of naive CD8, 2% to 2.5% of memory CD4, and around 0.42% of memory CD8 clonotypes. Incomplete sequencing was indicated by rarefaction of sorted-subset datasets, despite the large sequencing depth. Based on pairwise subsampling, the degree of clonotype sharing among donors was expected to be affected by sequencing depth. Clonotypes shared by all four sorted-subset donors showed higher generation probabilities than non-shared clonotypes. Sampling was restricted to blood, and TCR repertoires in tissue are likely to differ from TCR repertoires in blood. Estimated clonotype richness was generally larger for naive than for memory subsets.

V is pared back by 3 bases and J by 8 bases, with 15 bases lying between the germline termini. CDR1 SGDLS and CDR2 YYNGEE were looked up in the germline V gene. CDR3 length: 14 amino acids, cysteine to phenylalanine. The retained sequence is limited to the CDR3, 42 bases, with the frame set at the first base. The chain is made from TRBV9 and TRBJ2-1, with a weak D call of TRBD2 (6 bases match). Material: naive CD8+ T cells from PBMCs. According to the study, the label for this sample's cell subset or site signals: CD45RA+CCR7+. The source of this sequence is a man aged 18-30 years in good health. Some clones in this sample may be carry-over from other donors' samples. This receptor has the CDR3 CASSGPIRGDEQFF. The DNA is TGTGCCAGCAGCGGCCCGATTCGCGGGGATGAGCAGTTCTTC.